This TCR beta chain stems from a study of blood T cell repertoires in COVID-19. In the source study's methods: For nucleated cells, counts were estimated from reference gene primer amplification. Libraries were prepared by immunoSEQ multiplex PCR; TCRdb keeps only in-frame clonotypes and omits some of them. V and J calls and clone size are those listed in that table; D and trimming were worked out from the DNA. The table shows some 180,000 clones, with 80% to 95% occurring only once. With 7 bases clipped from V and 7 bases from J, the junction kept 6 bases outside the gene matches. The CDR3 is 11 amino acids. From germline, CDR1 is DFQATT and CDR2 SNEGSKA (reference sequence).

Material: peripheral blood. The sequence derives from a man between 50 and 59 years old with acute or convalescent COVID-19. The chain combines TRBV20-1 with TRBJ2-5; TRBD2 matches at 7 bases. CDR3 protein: CSDREERTQYF. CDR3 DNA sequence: TGCAGTGATCGGGAGGAACGGACCCAGTACTTC.